These 3 T cell receptor beta chains came from one sample sequenced in a study of blood T cell repertoires in COVID-19. Measured with immunoSEQ multiplex PCR; TCRdb has only the in-frame clones, and not every one. The table has 35,000 to 40,000 clones, about 80% seen once. The sequenced material came from peripheral blood. The receptor source for this set is a human donor with acute or convalescent COVID-19. The donor label of this sample is uncertain.

V usage is TRBV15 and J usage is TRBJ1-5; TRBD1 matches 8 bases. The J segment lost 4 bases and the V segment lost 3 bases, leaving 8 bases of the junction unmatched. The CDR3 extends over 16 amino acids. In germline, CDR1 is LNHNV, CDR2 YYDKDF (reference sequence). The CDR3 protein is CATSRGDRLSNQPQHF. The CDR3 bases are TGTGCCACCAGCAGGGGGGACAGGCTGTCGAATCAGCCCCAGCATTTT.

In this sample, this clone turned up a few times. This chain joins TRBV4-2 and TRBJ2-3, with 12 bases matching TRBD2. CDR3 size: 17 residues. Germline values: CDR1 LGHNA, CDR2 YNFKEQ. Trimming removed 2 bases from V and 1 base from J; junction bases left unmatched: 4. DNA for the CDR3: TGTGCCAGCAGCCAAATGTCTAGCGGGGGGGGCACAGATACGCAGTATTTT. This codes for CASSQMSSGGGTDTQYF.

The chain is built from TRBV3-1 (or the pseudogene TRBV3-2) and TRBJ1-1; D may be TRBD1 (6 bases). Trimming took off 1 base at V and 0 bases at J, with 9 bases between the two ends. This CDR3 is built from 15 residues. Germline CDR1 is LGHDT and CDR2 is YNNKEL (reference sequence). The CDR3 loop reads CASSQGDKMNTEAFF. The CDR3 nucleotides are TGTGCCAGCAGCCAAGGGGACAAAATGAACACTGAAGCTTTCTTT.